A selection of T cell receptor beta chains follows, all from one sample in a study of shared clonotypes between healthy human individuals. TCRdb keeps only in-frame clones here, not all; method: immunoSEQ multiplex PCR. The data contain 2 million to 2.5 million clones, 85% to 95% of them singletons. Sequencing was performed on naive CD4+ T cells from PBMCs. These receptors all come from a man between 18 and 35 years old in good health. Some clones in this sample may be carry-over from other donors' samples. The CDR3 runs from the conserved cysteine through the conserved F or W. The D gene is left open where the match is weak. The size entry is marked missing in some rows and otherwise reads once, few, many or a size class.

DNA | CDR3 | J | V | size | length | D
TGTGCCAGCAGTGAGGGAGGACAGGAAGGAGGGACCTCCTATGGCTACACCTTC | CASSEGGQEGGTSYGYTF | TRBJ1-2 | TRBV2 | . | 18 | TRBD1
TGTGCCAGCAGTGTCTTTGAGCAGTTCTTC | CASSVFEQFF | TRBJ2-1 | TRBV2 | . | 10 | .
TGTGCCAGCAGCCCGAGACAGGGGGCGAACTACGAGCAGTACTTC | CASSPRQGANYEQYF | TRBJ2-7 | TRBV5-4 | . | 15 | TRBD1
TGCAGCGTTGCTAGGGAAACAGATACGCAGTATTTT | CSVARETDTQYF | TRBJ2-3 | TRBV29-1 | . | 12 | .
TGTGCCTGGAGTCGTCTGGCGACCGGCACAGATACGCAGTATTTT | CAWSRLATGTDTQYF | TRBJ2-3 | TRBV30 | few | 15 | .
TGTGCCTGGAAGGGACGGAGCGGGGTCGCGAACACCGGGGAGCTGTTTTTT | CAWKGRSGVANTGELFF | TRBJ2-2 | TRBV30 | . | 17 | TRBD2
TGTGCCAGCAGCGCCAATTGGCGACCCTACAATGAGCAGTTCTTC | CASSANWRPYNEQFF | TRBJ2-1 | TRBV9 | . | 15 | .
TGTGCCAGCAGCCCTGGACAGGGACAGAATCAGCCCCAGCATTTT | CASSPGQGQNQPQHF | TRBJ1-5 | TRBV6-6 | . | 15 | TRBD1
TGCGCCAGCAGCTTGGTGAGCGGCCCCACAGATACGCAGTATTTT | CASSLVSGPTDTQYF | TRBJ2-3 | TRBV5-1 | . | 15 | .
TGTGCCAGCAGCTTGGCCGAAGGGAGGCGAGAGGGGCAGTTCTTC | CASSLAEGRREGQFF | TRBJ2-1 | TRBV5-4 | . | 15 | .
TGTGCCAGTAGGGAACAGGGGGCCCGGGAGACCCAGTACTTC | CASREQGARETQYF | TRBJ2-5 | TRBV19 | . | 14 | TRBD1
TGTGCCAGCAGCTTAAGTAGCGGGGTCACTGCGTACAATGAGCAGTTCTTC | CASSLSSGVTAYNEQFF | TRBJ2-1 | TRBV7-6 | . | 17 | TRBD2
TGTGCCAGCAGTAACCCCGGGACTCCATACGCCGGGGAGCTGTTTTTT | CASSNPGTPYAGELFF | TRBJ2-2 | TRBV6-7 | . | 16 | .
TGCGCCAGCAGCGCGGGACTAGCGGGAGGTCCAGATACGCAGTATTTT | CASSAGLAGGPDTQYF | TRBJ2-3 | TRBV5-1 | . | 16 | TRBD2
TGTGCCAGCTCACCACCGGGACAGGGAACCTACGAGCAGTACTTC | CASSPPGQGTYEQYF | TRBJ2-7 | TRBV18 | . | 15 | TRBD1
TGTGCCAGCAGCTCCGGACAGACCCCCTACTACGAGCAGTACTTC | CASSSGQTPYYEQYF | TRBJ2-7 | TRBV7-2 | . | 15 | .
TGTGCCAGCAGCCTAGCGACAGGGGACACAGATACGCAGTATTTT | CASSLATGDTDTQYF | TRBJ2-3 | TRBV9 | . | 15 | TRBD1
TGTGCCAGCACCCATAGCGGAGGGAGCTCCTACGAGCAGTACTTC | CASTHSGGSSYEQYF | TRBJ2-7 | TRBV7-9 | . | 15 | .
TGTGCCAGCAGCGATCTACAGGGGGCTTCCTACGAGCAGTACTTC | CASSDLQGASYEQYF | TRBJ2-7 | TRBV27 | . | 15 | TRBD1
TGTGCCATCAGCGGACTAGCGGGAGGCGCCAGGTACGAGCAGTACTTC | CAISGLAGGARYEQYF | TRBJ2-7 | TRBV10-3 | . | 16 | TRBD2
TGCGCCAGCAGCTCCCTGGGACCGAACACTGAAGCTTTCTTT | CASSSLGPNTEAFF | TRBJ1-1 | TRBV5-1 | . | 14 | .
TGCGCCAGCAGCTCGACAGAGACAGGGGTGGTTGAAAAACTGTTTTTT | CASSSTETGVVEKLFF | TRBJ1-4 | TRBV5-1 | . | 16 | TRBD1
TGCGCCAGCAGCCCCACACTAGCGGGAGAGAATGAGCAGTTCTTC | CASSPTLAGENEQFF | TRBJ2-1 | TRBV5-1 | . | 15 | TRBD2
TGTGCCATCAGTCAACTAGCGGGAGGAGTAGGGGACAATGAGCAGTTCTTC | CAISQLAGGVGDNEQFF | TRBJ2-1 | TRBV10-3 | . | 17 | TRBD2
TGTGCCAGCAGCGTAGAAGTGTCGGGCGATACGCAGTATTTT | CASSVEVSGDTQYF | TRBJ2-3 | TRBV9 | once | 14 | .
TGCGCCAGCAGCCAAGATCAGGGAAACTATGGCTACACCTTC | CASSQDQGNYGYTF | TRBJ1-2 | TRBV4-1 | . | 14 | .
TGTGCCAGCATCGGGGTACCAGGGGGAGAGACCCAGTACTTC | CASIGVPGGETQYF | TRBJ2-5 | TRBV6-1 | . | 14 | TRBD1
TGTGCCAGCAGTTTATATCGGAGAGACACTGAAGCTTTCTTT | CASSLYRRDTEAFF | TRBJ1-1 | TRBV27 | . | 14 | .
TGTGCCAGCAGCGAACAGGGGCCAGGGACCTTC | CASSEQGPGTF | TRBJ1-2 | TRBV21-1 | . | 11 | .
TGTGCCAGCAGCCGCCAATCGCAGTCATATGGCTACACCTTC | CASSRQSQSYGYTF | TRBJ1-2 | TRBV7-2 | once | 14 | .
TGTGCCAGCAGCTTAGGGTCACTCCCAGGCGAGCAGTACTTC | CASSLGSLPGEQYF | TRBJ2-7 | TRBV7-8 | . | 14 | .
TGTGCCCGAGGGGGGTTCGTGGAGCAGTACTTC | CARGGFVEQYF | TRBJ2-7 | TRBV30 | . | 11 | .
TGTGCCAGCCGGGTCCCGGGGGGCGGAAACACCATATATTTT | CASRVPGGGNTIYF | TRBJ1-3 | TRBV28 | . | 14 | .
TGTGCCAGCAGCAATGAGCGAAATTCCGTGGCAGATACGCAGTATTTT | CASSNERNSVADTQYF | TRBJ2-3 | TRBV27 | . | 16 | .
TGTGCCAGTAGTATGAGGCCAGGGGGTCAGCCCCAGCATTTT | CASSMRPGGQPQHF | TRBJ1-5 | TRBV19 | . | 14 | TRBD1
TGTGCCAGCAGTACAAGAAGGGACGGTGATAGCAATCAGCCCCAGCATTTT | CASSTRRDGDSNQPQHF | TRBJ1-5 | TRBV6-4 | . | 17 | .
TGCAGCGTTGTGGGGACTAGCGGGGGCCCCGGCACAGATACGCAGTATTTT | CSVVGTSGGPGTDTQYF | TRBJ2-3 | TRBV29-1 | . | 17 | TRBD2
TGTGCCAGCTCCGGGGGCGGCAATCAGCCCCAGCATTTT | CASSGGGNQPQHF | TRBJ1-5 | TRBV18 | few | 13 | .
TGTGCCAGCCTCGCGGGGGACAAAAACATTCAGTACTTC | CASLAGDKNIQYF | TRBJ2-4 | TRBV6-1 | . | 13 | TRBD2
TGCGCCAGCAGCTTCCTTGGGATTACTACCTATGGCTACACCTTC | CASSFLGITTYGYTF | TRBJ1-2 | TRBV5-1 | . | 15 | .
TGTGCCAGCAGGGATACACGCTCTGGAAACACCATATATTTT | CASRDTRSGNTIYF | TRBJ1-3 | TRBV11-2 | . | 14 | .
TGTGCCAGCAGCTCGCGACGAGAGGGCAGGATTCCCTCTGGAAACACCATATATTTT | CASSSRREGRIPSGNTIYF | TRBJ1-3 | TRBV7-6 | . | 19 | .
TGCGCCAGCAGTGGGCAGGGGGCAGGGATTGGAAACGAGCAGTACTTC | CASSGQGAGIGNEQYF | TRBJ2-7 | TRBV5-1 | . | 16 | TRBD1
TGTGCCAGCAGCTCGCCACCCGGAACCTACGAGCAGTACTTC | CASSSPPGTYEQYF | TRBJ2-7 | TRBV7-2 | . | 14 | .